Sequencing of this T cell receptor beta chain was carried out in a study of post-analysis software for immune sequencing data. The study's findings and limits: When the samples were clustered directly with F measure, those that had been prepared in the same batch showed strong co-clustering.

This clonotype has just a few counts. The antigen remains unidentified. Presence of unique molecular identifiers characterized the TCR beta cDNA libraries. In TCRdb, the PCR reads were re-called with MiXCR into one record per CDR3 protein. The profile shows over 700,000 distinct CDR3 sequences, about 32% of them singletons. This receptor was obtained from a girl aged 5-17 years with multiple sclerosis. Sequencing was performed on blood.

CDR3 nucleotides: TGTGCCAGCAGACTAGGACAGTGGCACACTGAAGCTTTCTTT. Protein sequence: CASRLGQWHTEAFF. The rearrangement joins TRBV14 to TRBJ1-1; D might be TRBD1 (6 bases). CDR3 length equals 14 residues. With 6 bases removed from V and 3 bases from J, the gap between germline ends came to 14 bases. The V gene's germline CDR1 is SGHDN and CDR2 FVKESK.